This T cell receptor beta chain was retrieved from a study of regulatory T cells in long-lasting Graves disease. Overall study results and limits: Among persistent patients, a larger number of public clonotypes were shared (approximately 3,000) than among newly diagnosed patients (roughly 970).

This clonotype was seen a handful of times. Its antigen is unknown. V was shortened by 4 bases and J by 8 bases, with 15 bases between the two germline ends. Germline V gives CDR1 SGHNT, CDR2 YENEEA. The CDR3 consists of 14 residues. Time point reported: newly diagnosed GD, antithyroid drugs for less than 3 months. The TCR library was made from RNA extracted from PBMCs. Arm-PCR of CDR3 regions and iRepertoire HTBI primers were used to build TCR beta libraries. MiXCR was run by TCRdb on the multiplex PCR reads, yielding one entry per CDR3 protein. The table has 400,000 to 550,000 distinct CDR3 sequences, under 15% seen once. The same sample was also studied in work on T cells in Graves' hyperthyroidism and ophthalmopathy. That investigation notes: In the first-round RT-PCR of the TCR CDR3, the HTBI primer set was used.

This receptor was taken from a woman aged 25 to 39 with Graves disease. This sequence joins TRBV11-3 and TRBJ2-1, with TRBD1 as a possible D gene (5 bases). The sequencing used peripheral blood mononuclear cells (PBMCs), collected at new diagnosis, from a patient treated with antithyroid drugs. Here the CDR3 reads CASSSGSLSDEQFF. The CDR3, as DNA: TGTGCCAGCAGCTCAGGGTCACTTTCCGATGAGCAGTTCTTC.